The 24 T cell receptor beta chains below all came from one sample that was sequenced in a study of CD8 T cells in Susac syndrome. With random hexamers, reverse transcription was performed on about 0.45 to 1 ug of RNA. From the immunoSEQ multiplex PCR reads, TCRdb called clonotypes with MiXCR, one entry per CDR3 protein. The table has about 140,000 distinct CDR3 sequences, over 85% seen once. The sequencing sample was made of CD8+ T cells from PBMCs. The receptors shown here come from a human donor in good health.

The chain employs TRBV5-4 and TRBJ2-1; D gene unclear. The CDR3 spans 11 residues. Germline-derived CDR1 and CDR2 are SGHNT and YYREEE (reference sequence). Trimming left V 4 bases short and J 7 bases short, with 6 bases between. CDR3 in DNA: TGTGCCAGCAGCCAAGCTAATGAGCAGTTCTTC. Encoded protein: CASSQANEQFF.

The chain employs TRBV7-8 and TRBJ2-7; 9 bases agree with TRBD1. Germline V CDR1 and CDR2: SGHVS, FQNEAQ. The CDR3 has 15 residues. The junction had 3 bases not matched to a gene; V was cut back by 1 base and J by 2 bases. CDR3 protein: CASSLGDRVTYEQYF. The CDR3 region has the DNA TGTGCCAGCAGCTTAGGGGACAGGGTTACCTACGAGCAGTACTTC.

The chain couples TRBV4-3 to TRBJ2-1, with D possibly being TRBD1 or TRBD2 (5 bases each). V shed 1 base and J shed 6 bases, with 13 bases lying between them. Per germline, CDR1 LGHNA and CDR2 YSLEER. The CDR3 contains 15 residues. The CDR3: CASSQAFQGTNEQFF. DNA of the CDR3: TGCGCCAGCAGCCAAGCTTTCCAAGGGACCAATGAGCAGTTCTTC.

CDR3 in amino acids: CSVELGSLTYNEQFF. DNA for the CDR3: TGCAGCGTTGAACTGGGTAGCTTGACCTACAATGAGCAGTTCTTC. The genes are TRBV29-1 and TRBJ2-1; the D is unclear. The V end was cut by 2 bases, the J end by 2 bases, with 13 bases between. Per germline, CDR1 SQVTM and CDR2 ANQGSEA. The CDR3 totals 15 residues.

The chain employs TRBV30 and TRBJ1-5, with D possibly matching TRBD1 (5 bases). The CDR3 sequence is 14 residues long. Trimming took off 4 bases at V and 3 bases at J, with 13 bases between the two ends. Germline-derived CDR1 and CDR2 are GTSNPN and SVGIG (reference sequence). The CDR3 region is CAWKEAGFNQPQHF. The CDR3 DNA follows: TGTGCCTGGAAGGAGGCAGGGTTCAATCAGCCCCAGCATTTT.

The chain is built from TRBV27 and TRBJ2-7; 7 nucleotides agree with TRBD1. The CDR3 has 16 residues. The junction had 16 bases not matched to a gene; V was cut back by 5 bases and J by 6 bases. Germline CDR1 MNHEY, CDR2 SMNVEV (reference sequence). CDR3 sequence (DNA): TGTGCCAGCAGTCCCTCAATCGGGACAGCGACTATCGAGCAGTACTTC. This translates into CASSPSIGTATIEQYF.

This sequence joins TRBV7-9 and TRBJ1-1; 9 positions match TRBD1. The CDR3 is 13 residues long. The V segment lost 5 bases and the J segment 8 bases; nucleotides outside the gene matches: 6. Germline V CDR1 and CDR2: SEHNR, FQNEAQ (reference sequence). CDR3 sequence reads: CASSAGTGSEAFF. The CDR3 DNA reads TGTGCCAGCAGCGCCGGGACAGGGTCGGAAGCTTTCTTT.

The chain recombines TRBV7-9 with TRBJ2-3; D remains ambiguous. The CDR3 is made up of 13 amino acids. Trimming removed 3 bases at V and 9 bases at J, with 13 bases between. The germline V gene encodes CDR1 SEHNR and CDR2 FQNEAQ (reference sequence). CDR3 sequence (DNA): TGTGCCAGCAGCTTCATAGAGCCCCGAACGCAGTATTTT. Its protein product is CASSFIEPRTQYF.

The chain carries TRBV4-3 and TRBJ2-7; D not certain. Looked up from germline, CDR1 is LGHNA and CDR2 is YSLEER. The V end was cut by 0 bases, the J end by 3 bases, with 12 bases between. The length of the CDR3 is 15 residues. The CDR3 region is CASSQEAETRYEQYF. Written as DNA, the CDR3 is TGCGCCAGCAGCCAAGAGGCGGAGACCCGCTACGAGCAGTACTTC.

The J gene is TRBJ1-1, the V gene TRBV9; maybe TRBD1 (6 bases). The V end lost 0 bases, the J end lost 4 bases, and 13 bases lay between the germline ends. Germline V lookup: CDR1 SGDLS, CDR2 YYNGEE. This CDR3 region has 15 residues. The CDR3 loop reads CASSVGGGHLTEAFF. CDR3 nucleotides: TGTGCCAGCAGCGTAGGGGGGGGACACCTCACTGAAGCTTTCTTT.

This chain uses TRBV9 with TRBJ2-1, with TRBD2 identical over 11 bases. J lost 10 bases, V lost 0 bases, and 3 bases had no gene match. Germline V lookup: CDR1 SGDLS, CDR2 YYNGEE. The length of the CDR3 is 14 residues. The CDR3 DNA reads as TGTGCCAGCAGCGTAGGGGGACTAGCGGAGGAGCAGTTCTTC. Protein: CASSVGGLAEEQFF.

This clonotype was seen just once. V gene TRBV21-1 combines with J gene TRBJ2-7; TRBD2 is the table's D call, not checked against the DNA. TRBV21-1 is an annotated pseudogene. The CDR3 consists of 14 residues. CDR3: CASISGLSYYEQYF. CDR3 bases: TGTGCCAGCATTTCGGGGCTAAGTTACTACGAGCAGTACTTC.

The rearrangement joins TRBV27 to TRBJ2-7; D ambiguous. The CDR3 loop spans 14 amino acids. Germline values: CDR1 MNHEY, CDR2 SMNVEV (reference sequence). The germline V and J ends were trimmed by 0 bases and 2 bases, with 8 bases remaining between them. The CDR3 DNA follows: TGTGCCAGCAGTTTATCGATTTGGGCCTACGAGCAGTACTTC. Translating gives CASSLSIWAYEQYF.

The J gene is TRBJ2-6, the V gene TRBV7-9, with unresolved D. The CDR3 length is 15 residues. The germline CDR1 and CDR2 sequences are SEHNR and FQNEAQ (reference sequence). Deletions cut 3 bases from V and 0 bases from J, with 6 bases between. The CDR3 bases are TGTGCCAGCAGCTTCAGGATCTCTGGGGCCAACGTCCTGACTTTC. Its protein is CASSFRISGANVLTF.

The J gene is TRBJ1-1, the V gene TRBV9; D possibly corresponds to TRBD1 (6 bases). The CDR3 length is 14 residues. Germline CDR1 is SGDLS and CDR2 is YYNGEE. Trimming stripped 3 bases from V and 1 base from J, with 10 bases between. The chain's CDR3 is CASSEQQGNTEAFF. CDR3 nucleotides: TGTGCCAGCAGCGAGCAACAGGGGAACACTGAAGCTTTCTTT.

The chain links TRBV12-3 or TRBV12-4 to TRBJ2-1; maybe TRBD1 (6 bases). There are 15 residues in the CDR3. The V end lost 3 bases, the J end lost 6 bases, and 15 bases lay between the germline ends. In DNA form, the CDR3 reads TGTGCCAGCAGTTTTTCGCCCAGGGGCGGCAATGAGCAGTTCTTC. Translation: CASSFSPRGGNEQFF.

This clonotype was counted a single time. The chain recombines TRBV27 with TRBJ2-1; 10 positions match TRBD2. The CDR3 totals 15 residues. Germline loops: CDR1 MNHEY, CDR2 SMNVEV (reference sequence). V lost 3 bases to trimming and J lost 8 bases; unmatched junction nucleotides: 7. The CDR3 DNA reads as TGTGCCAGCAGTTTGGGTGGGCTAGCGGGAGATGAGCAGTTCTTC. Its translation is CASSLGGLAGDEQFF.

This chain's CDR3 is CASSGRGHANTEAFF. Written as DNA, the CDR3 is TGTGCCAGCAGTGGAAGGGGGCACGCGAACACTGAAGCTTTCTTT. The J gene is TRBJ1-1, the V gene TRBV27, with 7 positions matching TRBD1. The CDR3 loop spans 15 amino acids. Germline values: CDR1 MNHEY, CDR2 SMNVEV (reference sequence). The V and J ends lost 5 bases and 1 base, in that order; junction bases with no gene match: 7.

The chain employs TRBV23-1 and TRBJ1-6; D gene unclear. TRBV23-1 is noted as an ORF with a role that remains uncertain. V was trimmed by 10 bases and J by 5 bases, leaving 3 bases between them. The CDR3 spans 10 residues. The CDR3 loop is CAIDNSPLHF. CDR3 sequence (DNA): TGCGCCATAGATAATTCACCCCTCCACTTT.

The chain combines TRBV7-9 with TRBJ1-2; no clear D. V lost 4 bases, J lost 2 bases, and 5 bases lay in between. Germline CDR1 reads SEHNR; CDR2 reads FQNEAQ (reference sequence). CDR3 length: 12 residues. The CDR3 is CASSSDNYGYTF. In DNA, the CDR3 is TGTGCCAGCAGCTCAGACAACTATGGCTACACCTTC. Full variable domain (rest looked up from reference TRBV7-9 and TRBJ1-2): DTGVSQNPRHKITKRGQNVTFRCDPISEHNRLYWYRQTLGQGPEFLTYFQNEAQLEKSRLLSDRFSAERPKGSFSTLEIQRTEQGDSAMYLCASSSDNYGYTFGSGTRLTVV.

V usage is TRBV27 and J usage is TRBJ1-1; TRBD1 is a possible D gene (5 bases). CDR1 and CDR2 (germline): MNHEY, SMNVEV (reference sequence). The CDR3 consists of 12 residues. V was shortened by 6 bases and J by 6 bases, with 11 bases between the two germline ends. CDR3 sequence reads: CASSRVGAEAFF. CDR3 DNA: TGTGCCAGCAGCCGCGTAGGGGCTGAAGCTTTCTTT.

This sequence joins TRBV27 and TRBJ2-7; 7 bases agree with TRBD2. V was clipped by 1 base and J by 3 bases; unmatched bases: 6. In germline, CDR1 is MNHEY, CDR2 SMNVEV (reference sequence). The CDR3 has 15 residues. The CDR3 nucleotides read TGTGCCAGCAGTTTATGGGGGGGAGTAGGCTACGAGCAGTACTTC. Amino acids: CASSLWGGVGYEQYF.

V gene TRBV7-9 combines with J gene TRBJ2-3; perhaps TRBD2 as D (6 bases). The V end was cut by 3 bases, the J end by 2 bases, with 15 bases between. Germline loops: CDR1 SEHNR, CDR2 FQNEAQ (reference sequence). The CDR3 is 16 amino acids. CDR3 coding DNA: TGTGCCAGCAGCTTCGGAAGATCGGGAGACACAGATACGCAGTATTTT. It translates to CASSFGRSGDTDTQYF.

The rearrangement uses TRBV13 and TRBJ2-2, with D hard to call. V shed 1 base and J shed 7 bases, with 7 bases lying between them. Per the germline V gene, CDR1 is PRHDT and CDR2 is FYEKMQ (reference sequence). The CDR3 contains 13 residues. CDR3 protein: CASSLVAGGELFF. The CDR3 DNA is TGTGCCAGCAGCTTAGTGGCAGGCGGGGAGCTGTTTTTT.